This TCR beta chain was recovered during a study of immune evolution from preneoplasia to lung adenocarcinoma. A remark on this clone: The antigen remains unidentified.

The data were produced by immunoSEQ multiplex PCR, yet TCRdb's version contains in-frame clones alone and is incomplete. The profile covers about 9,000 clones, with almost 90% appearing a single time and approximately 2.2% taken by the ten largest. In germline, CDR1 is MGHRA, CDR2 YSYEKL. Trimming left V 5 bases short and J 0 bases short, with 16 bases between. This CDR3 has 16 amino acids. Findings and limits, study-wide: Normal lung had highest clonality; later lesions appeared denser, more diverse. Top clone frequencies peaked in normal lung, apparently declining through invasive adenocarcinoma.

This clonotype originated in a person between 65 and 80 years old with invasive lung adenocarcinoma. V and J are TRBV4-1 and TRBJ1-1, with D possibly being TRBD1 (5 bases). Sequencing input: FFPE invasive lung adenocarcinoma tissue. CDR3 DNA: TGCGCCAGCAGCGAGGTCCAGGGCGGGATGAACACTGAAGCTTTCTTT. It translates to CASSEVQGGMNTEAFF.